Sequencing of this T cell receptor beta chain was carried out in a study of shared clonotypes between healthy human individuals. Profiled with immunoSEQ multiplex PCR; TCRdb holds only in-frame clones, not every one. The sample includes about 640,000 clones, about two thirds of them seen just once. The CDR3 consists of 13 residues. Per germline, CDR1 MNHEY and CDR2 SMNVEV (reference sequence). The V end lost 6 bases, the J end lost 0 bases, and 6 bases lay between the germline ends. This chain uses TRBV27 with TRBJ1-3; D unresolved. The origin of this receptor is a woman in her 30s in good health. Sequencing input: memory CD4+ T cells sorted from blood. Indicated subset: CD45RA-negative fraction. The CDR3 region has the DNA TGTGCCAGCAGAAGGGCCTCTGGAAACACCATATATTTT. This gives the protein CASRRASGNTIYF.